This T cell receptor beta chain originates from a study of T cell clonotyping in hematopoietic cell transplantation. Study summary: Recipients' pretransplant samples followed cytoreduction.

General observations from the study: Few recipient clonotypes overlapped donors; over 97% were de novo at given depth. Cells were unsorted, so CD4 and CD8 contributions were not separated.

Germline CDR1 MNHEY, CDR2 SMNVEV (reference sequence). The length of the CDR3 is 13 residues. Trimming removed 1 base from V and 5 bases from J, with 9 bases in between. The time point was: recipient sample about 28 days before transplant, after cytoreduction. TCRdb's table, derived via immunoSEQ multiplex PCR, lists solely in-frame clones and lacks some. The sample lists about 21,000 clones; 85% to 90% were seen once. As for this clone: Its antigen is currently unknown.

The genes are TRBV27 and TRBJ2-7, with D possibly being TRBD1 or TRBD2 (5 bases each). The sequence was collected from a man between 18 and 35 years old with biphenotypic leukemia. Some clones in this sample may be carry-over from other donors' samples. The sequencing used peripheral blood mononuclear cells, collected before stem cell transplant. The chain's CDR3 is CASSLLWGNEQYF. DNA for the CDR3: TGTGCCAGCAGTTTATTATGGGGGAACGAGCAGTACTTC.